One sample yielded the 19 T cell receptor beta chains listed below, sequenced in a study of T cell responses to AZD1222 COVID-19 vaccine. Measured with immunoSEQ multiplex PCR; TCRdb has only the in-frame clones, and not every one. The sample has 120,000 or so clones; roughly 91% are singletons. Sequences were derived from peripheral blood, sampled on day 0 of MenACWY control vaccination. Source of these receptors: an adult in good health.

The chain has TRBV11-2 and TRBJ2-3; tentatively, D is TRBD2 (5 bases). The CDR3 has 14 residues. V was clipped by 2 bases and J by 2 bases, with 8 bases between them. Looked up from germline, CDR1 is SGHAT and CDR2 is FQNNGV. CDR3 DNA: TGTGCCAGCAGCTTAAGAGGGTCCACAGATACGCAGTATTTT. Its translation is CASSLRGSTDTQYF. The whole variable domain, filled in from reference TRBV11-2 and TRBJ2-3, reads EAGVAQSPRYKIIEKRQSVAFWCNPISGHATLYWYQQILGQGPKLLIQFQNNGVVDDSQLPKDRFSAERLKGVDSTLKIQPAKLEDSAVYLCASSLRGSTDTQYFGPGTRLTVL.

The CDR3 loop reads CASSQRGADRGQSGNTIYF. The DNA of the CDR3 is TGTGCCAGCAGCCAAAGGGGGGCGGACAGGGGGCAGTCTGGAAACACCATATATTTT. J is TRBJ1-3 and V is TRBV3-1 (or the pseudogene TRBV3-2); TRBD1 matches at 11 bases. Germline CDR1 LGHDT, CDR2 YNNKEL (reference sequence). The CDR3 is made up of 19 amino acids. With V trimmed by 2 bases and J by 1 base, 10 bases remained unmatched.

DNA for the CDR3: TGTGCCAGTAGACCGCTCGCGAACACCGGGGAGCTGTTTTTT. The encoded protein is CASRPLANTGELFF. The gene calls are TRBV19 and TRBJ2-2; D is uncertain. CDR1 and CDR2 from the germline V gene are LNHDA and SQIVND (reference sequence). The CDR3 runs 14 residues. The V and J ends lost 6 bases and 0 bases respectively, with 8 bases between them.

The DNA for the CDR3 is TGTGCCAGCAGTGACTCGATAAGCGCCACAGATACGCAGTATTTT. Encoded protein: CASSDSISATDTQYF. The V and J genes are TRBV6-4 and TRBJ2-3, with D unclear. Germline lookup yields CDR1 MRHNA and CDR2 SNTAGT. Trimming took off 0 bases at V and 2 bases at J, with 9 bases between the two ends. The CDR3 totals 15 residues.

This clone counts as medium-sized. The chain couples TRBV5-5 to TRBJ2-6; no reliable D call. CDR1 SGHKS and CDR2 YYEKEE come from the germline V gene (reference sequence). The V gene lost 2 bases and the J gene lost 4 bases, with 7 bases spanning the gap. The CDR3 sequence is 14 residues long. This chain's CDR3 is CASSFGVGANVLTF. CDR3 DNA sequence: TGTGCCAGCAGCTTTGGGGTCGGGGCCAACGTCCTGACTTTC.

The J gene is TRBJ2-5, the V gene TRBV5-1; TRBD2 aligns across 14 bases. The V segment lost 3 bases and the J segment 5 bases; nucleotides outside the gene matches: 3. This CDR3 is 15 amino acids long. CDR1 and CDR2 (germline): SGHRS, YFSETQ. The CDR3 nucleotides read TGCGCCAGCAGCTCGGGACTAGCGGGAGTGGAGACCCAGTACTTC. Translation gives CASSSGLAGVETQYF.

There are a few counts of this clone. The chain joins TRBV6-5 to TRBJ1-2, with D unresolved. The V end lost 4 bases, the J end lost 5 bases, and 11 bases lay between the germline ends. This CDR3 region has 13 residues. Germline V gives CDR1 MNHEY, CDR2 SVGAGI. The CDR3 sequence is CASSLRVGYGYTF. DNA for the CDR3: TGTGCCAGCAGTTTAAGGGTTGGGTATGGCTACACCTTC.

The chain recombines TRBV6-2 or TRBV6-3 with TRBJ2-1; D might be TRBD1 or TRBD2, each matching 5 bases. Per germline, CDR1 MNHEY and CDR2 SVGEGT. Trimming left V 4 bases short and J 7 bases short, with 17 bases between. The CDR3 totals 15 residues. The CDR3 sequence is CASSFRGLERNEQFF. DNA of the CDR3: TGTGCCAGCAGTTTCCGGGGCCTAGAACGAAATGAGCAGTTCTTC.

This chain links TRBV5-1 with TRBJ1-5; 7 bases match TRBD1. V lost 0 bases and J lost 2; bases outside the gene matches: 2. Germline lookup yields CDR1 SGHRS and CDR2 YFSETQ. The CDR3 covers 15 residues. CDR3 region: CASSLEGGGNQPQHF. The CDR3 DNA follows: TGCGCCAGCAGCTTGGAAGGGGGCGGCAATCAGCCCCAGCATTTT.

This clone has just a few counts. The CDR3 region is CASSERKIGAKNIQYF. In DNA, the CDR3 is TGTGCCAGCAGTGAACGTAAAATCGGAGCCAAAAACATTCAGTACTTC. The V and J genes are TRBV6-1 and TRBJ2-4; D ambiguous. CDR3 length: 16 residues. Germline values: CDR1 MNHNS, CDR2 SASEGT. Trimming took 2 bases from V and 0 from J, leaving 11 bases between them.

This chain uses TRBV2 with TRBJ1-2; D uncertain. The V end lost 2 bases, the J end lost 4 bases, and 8 bases lay between the germline ends. This CDR3 contains 13 residues. CDR1 is SNHLY, CDR2 FYNNEI, per germline. The CDR3 nucleotides read TGTGCCAGCAGTGAAATCAGGCTCTATGGCTACACCTTC. This translates into CASSEIRLYGYTF. Looking up the rest from reference TRBV2 and TRBJ1-2 gives the full variable domain: EPEVTQTPSHQVTQMGQEVILRCVPISNHLYFYWYRQILGQKVEFLVSFYNNEISEKSEIFDDQFSVERPDGSNFTLKIRSTKLEDSAMYFCASSEIRLYGYTFGSGTRLTVV.

The V gene is TRBV2, the J gene TRBJ1-6; 7 bases align to TRBD1. In germline, CDR1 is SNHLY, CDR2 FYNNEI. The trim removed 6 bases at V and 5 bases at J, leaving 7 bases unmatched. The CDR3 covers 15 residues. The CDR3 nucleotides are TGTGCCAGCAGGAAGGGGACAGCCAATAATTCACCCCTCCACTTT. Encoded protein: CASRKGTANNSPLHF.

This clone has a handful of counts. The chain recombines TRBV7-9 with TRBJ2-6, with a possible D match to TRBD1 (6 bases). From germline, CDR1 is SEHNR and CDR2 FQNEAQ (reference sequence). The CDR3 runs 18 residues. Trimming cost V 4 bases and J 0 bases, with 16 bases left between them. Written as DNA, the CDR3 is TGTGCCAGCAGCTCCCGGACAGATCGATACTCTGGGGCCAACGTCCTGACTTTC. It is translated as CASSSRTDRYSGANVLTF.

The chain links TRBV5-1 to TRBJ2-4; D assignment may be TRBD1 or TRBD2 (5 bases each). This CDR3 comprises 14 residues. The V end was cut by 4 bases, the J end by 8 bases, with 16 bases between. Germline V CDR1 and CDR2: SGHRS, YFSETQ. The CDR3 sequence is CASSERDRGDIQYF. The CDR3 DNA reads as TGCGCCAGCAGCGAAAGGGACCGAGGGGACATTCAGTACTTC.

This chain uses TRBV9 with TRBJ2-5, with D hard to call. V lost 0 bases, J lost 0 bases, and 3 bases lay in between. CDR1 SGDLS and CDR2 YYNGEE come from the germline V gene. CDR3 length: 13 residues. The CDR3 reads CASSVADQETQYF. CDR3 DNA sequence: TGTGCCAGCAGCGTAGCCGACCAAGAGACCCAGTACTTC.

The chain has TRBV6-5 and TRBJ2-2; the match to TRBD2 covers 12 bases. The CDR3 extends over 14 amino acids. With 9 bases clipped from V and 6 bases from J, the junction kept 5 bases outside the gene matches. The germline gives CDR1 MNHEY, CDR2 SVGAGI. DNA for the CDR3: TGTGCCAGTTCTAGCGGGAGGGGGTCCGGGGAGCTGTTTTTT. Amino acids: CASSSGRGSGELFF.

The gene calls are TRBV13 and TRBJ1-5; D is unresolved. The CDR3 loop spans 13 amino acids. Germline CDR1 and CDR2: PRHDT and FYEKMQ (reference sequence). CDR3 sequence reads: CGQAGCPPGPQHF. CDR3 DNA sequence: TGTGGCCAAGCGGGGTGTCCACCGGGGCCCCAGCATTTT.

The chain couples TRBV12-3 or TRBV12-4 to TRBJ2-3; no firm D call. V lost 2 bases, J lost 6 bases, and 9 bases lay in between. The length of the CDR3 is 13 residues. CDR3 nucleotide sequence: TGTGCCAGCAGTTTAACTGGTTCCGATACGCAGTATTTT. Amino acid sequence: CASSLTGSDTQYF.

This clone has more than one count but fewer than ten. The gene calls are TRBV7-3 and TRBJ2-5, with D tentatively TRBD2 (5 bases). In germline, CDR1 is SGHTA, CDR2 FQGTGA. There are 13 residues in the CDR3. Trimming stripped 6 bases from V and 4 bases from J, with 12 bases between. In DNA form, the CDR3 reads TGTGCCAGCAGTTCCGGGATGAGAGAGACCCAGTACTTC. It codes for CASSSGMRETQYF.